These 8 T cell receptor beta chains were sequenced from one sample in a study of beta chain features in type 1 diabetes. Since all of the isolated RNA was reverse transcribed, expressed TCRB transcripts were what got sequenced. Produced via immunoSEQ multiplex PCR; TCRdb's table is partial and in-frame only. The sample holds some 410,000 clones, approximately 13% seen once. Sequencing was carried out using naive CD4+ T cells from blood. The source is a man aged 25-40 years in good health.

There are a few counts of this clone. The chain employs TRBV19 and TRBJ2-6; D unresolved. Trimming removed 2 bases at V and 2 bases at J, with 7 bases between. This CDR3 comprises 15 residues. Germline V gene sequence: CDR1 LNHDA, CDR2 SQIVND (reference sequence). CDR3: CASSISGAGANVLTF. The CDR3 nucleotides read TGTGCCAGTAGTATATCTGGGGCTGGGGCCAACGTCCTGACTTTC.

This clone was seen only a few times. The chain uses TRBV9 and TRBJ2-1; no firm D call. The CDR3 has 13 residues. Germline CDR1 and CDR2: SGDLS and YYNGEE. Trimming removed 4 bases at V and 5 bases at J, with 10 bases between. The CDR3 loop is CASSFLSHNEQFF. Written as DNA, the CDR3 is TGTGCCAGCAGCTTTTTGTCTCACAATGAGCAGTTCTTC.

This clone was counted only a few times. The V call is TRBV20-1, the J call TRBJ2-1; D gene ambiguous. The V gene lost 0 bases and the J gene lost 8 bases, with 5 bases spanning the gap. Germline CDR1 and CDR2: DFQATT and SNEGSKA (reference sequence). This CDR3 comprises 11 residues. CDR3 sequence (DNA): TGCAGTGCTAGAGACGTAGATGAGCAGTTCTTC. Translating it yields CSARDVDEQFF.

This clone was detected only a few times. The chain recombines TRBV9 with TRBJ1-2; 10 nucleotides line up with TRBD1. The trim removed 0 bases at V and 7 bases at J, leaving 3 bases unmatched. CDR3 length: 14 residues. The V gene's germline CDR1 is SGDLS and CDR2 YYNGEE. The CDR3 sequence is CASSVGDRGRGYTF. CDR3 DNA sequence: TGTGCCAGCAGCGTAGGGGACAGGGGACGTGGCTACACCTTC.

This clone has just a few counts. The chain joins TRBV11-1 to TRBJ2-6; weak D call: TRBD1 (5 bases). The germline gives CDR1 SGHAT, CDR2 FQDESV (reference sequence). The CDR3 loop spans 13 amino acids. Trimming left V 6 bases short and J 4 bases short, with 7 bases between. CDR3 coding DNA: TGTGCCAGCAGAGGGGAAGGGGCCAACGTCCTGACTTTC. Its translation: CASRGEGANVLTF.

There are a few counts of this clone. The gene calls are TRBV7-9 and TRBJ1-1; no clear D gene. The CDR3 extends over 16 amino acids. Germline CDR1 reads SEHNR; CDR2 reads FQNEAQ (reference sequence). V lost 6 bases to trimming and J lost 1 base, with 18 bases between them. The CDR3 DNA reads as TGTGCCAGCAGATTAAGGACGGCGACAAAGAACACTGAAGCTTTCTTT. Its translation: CASRLRTATKNTEAFF.

The gene calls are TRBV6-5 and TRBJ2-3, with TRBD1 as a possible D gene (6 bases). Germline V lookup: CDR1 MNHEY, CDR2 SVGAGI. V was shortened by 4 bases and J by 7 bases, with 21 bases between the two germline ends. The CDR3 has 16 residues. CDR3: CASSFSRSDSGYTQYF. The CDR3 DNA reads TGTGCCAGCAGTTTCTCCCGTTCGGACAGCGGATATACGCAGTATTTT.

Ten or more counts support this clone. The chain employs TRBV28 and TRBJ2-3; unclear D gene. The CDR3 loop spans 14 amino acids. The germline V gene has CDR1 MDHEN and CDR2 SYDVKM. The ends were cut back, 0 bases at V and 6 bases at J, with 10 bases in the middle. The CDR3 nucleotides read TGTGCCAGCAGTTTATGGTTACCTCATGATACGCAGTATTTT. The encoded protein is CASSLWLPHDTQYF.